A selection of T cell receptor beta chains follows, all from one sample in a study of blood T cell repertoires in COVID-19. Method: immunoSEQ multiplex PCR; TCRdb's copy keeps in-frame clones and lacks some. Of 250,000 to 350,000 clones listed, about 88% were seen once; the top ten hold roughly 12%. The specimen was peripheral blood. These receptors were collected from a woman aged 25-40 years with COVID-19, enrolled during active disease. The CDR3 runs from the conserved cysteine through the conserved F or W. A D gene is named only where the DNA matches it firmly. A clone size is listed for some rows: how often the clone was seen (once, few, many), or a class if it is expanded.

j_call d_call v_call cdr3_length clone_size cdr3_aa cdr3_nt
TRBJ2-1 TRBD2 TRBV5-1 17 - CASSLAPGLAVYNEQFF TGCGCCAGCAGCCTCGCTCCGGGACTAGCGGTCTACAATGAGCAGTTCTTC
TRBJ2-1 - TRBV9 15 once CASSVEGTTYNEQFF TGTGCCAGCAGCGTAGAGGGGACAACCTACAATGAGCAGTTCTTC
TRBJ1-1 TRBD1 TRBV7-3 13 - CASSTGGLTEAFF TGTGCCAGCAGCACAGGGGGCCTCACTGAAGCTTTCTTT
TRBJ1-1 - TRBV2 13 - CASSATENTEAFF TGTGCCAGCAGTGCGACTGAGAACACTGAAGCTTTCTTT
TRBJ1-5 - TRBV6-5 14 - CASSRGGGNQPQHF TGTGCCAGCAGTCGAGGGGGGGGGAACCAGCCCCAGCATTTT
TRBJ1-2 - TRBV15 16 few CATSRDRSVWGDGYTF TGTGCCACCAGCAGAGATCGGAGTGTTTGGGGGGATGGCTACACCTTC
TRBJ2-1 TRBD2 TRBV10-1 14 - CASNPGTSGSGQFF TGCGCCAGCAATCCCGGGACTAGCGGGAGTGGGCAGTTCTTC
TRBJ2-7 - TRBV9 15 - CASSVEGVPNYEQYF TGTGCCAGCAGCGTAGAAGGGGTCCCTAATTACGAGCAGTACTTC
TRBJ1-3 - TRBV30 12 - CAWSVQGNTIYF TGTGCCTGGAGTGTACAAGGAAACACCATATATTTT
TRBJ1-4 TRBD1 TRBV7-6 15 - CASSFPGTGFEKLFF TGTGCCAGCAGCTTCCCCGGGACAGGGTTTGAAAAACTGTTTTTT
TRBJ1-2 - TRBV3-1/TRBV3-2 15 once CASSLQGRGSLGYTF TGTGCCAGCAGTCTCCAGGGCCGCGGCAGTCTTGGCTACACCTTC
TRBJ1-1 - TRBV7-7 13 - CASSLVTATEAFF TGTGCTAGCAGCTTAGTGACAGCCACTGAAGCTTTCTTT
TRBJ2-6 - TRBV28 16 - CASSLWTNSGANVLTF TGTGCCAGCAGTTTATGGACTAACTCTGGGGCCAACGTCCTGACTTTC
TRBJ2-1 TRBD2 TRBV10-1 18 - CASSEGGLAAYSYNEQFF TGCGCCAGCAGTGAGGGGGGACTAGCGGCTTACTCCTACAATGAGCAGTTCTTC
TRBJ1-3 TRBD1 TRBV2 12 - CASGDRGNTIYF TGTGCCAGCGGAGACAGGGGGAACACCATATATTTT
TRBJ1-5 - TRBV28 14 - CASSRDLSNQPQHF TGTGCCAGCAGTAGAGATCTTAGCAATCAGCCCCAGCATTTT